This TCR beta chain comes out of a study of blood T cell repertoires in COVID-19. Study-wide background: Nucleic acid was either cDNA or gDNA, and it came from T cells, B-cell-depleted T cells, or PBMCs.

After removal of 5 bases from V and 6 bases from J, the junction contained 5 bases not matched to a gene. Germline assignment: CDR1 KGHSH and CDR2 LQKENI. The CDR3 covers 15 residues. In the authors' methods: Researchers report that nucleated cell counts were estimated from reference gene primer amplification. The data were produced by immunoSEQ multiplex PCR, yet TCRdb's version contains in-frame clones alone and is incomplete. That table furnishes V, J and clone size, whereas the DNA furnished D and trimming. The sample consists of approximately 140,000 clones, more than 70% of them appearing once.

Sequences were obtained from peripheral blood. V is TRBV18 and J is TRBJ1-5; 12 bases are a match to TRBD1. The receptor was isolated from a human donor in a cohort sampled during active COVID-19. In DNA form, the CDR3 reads TGTGCCAGCTCAAAGGGACAGGGGGCCTCTCAGCCCCAGCATTTT. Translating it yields CASSKGQGASQPQHF.